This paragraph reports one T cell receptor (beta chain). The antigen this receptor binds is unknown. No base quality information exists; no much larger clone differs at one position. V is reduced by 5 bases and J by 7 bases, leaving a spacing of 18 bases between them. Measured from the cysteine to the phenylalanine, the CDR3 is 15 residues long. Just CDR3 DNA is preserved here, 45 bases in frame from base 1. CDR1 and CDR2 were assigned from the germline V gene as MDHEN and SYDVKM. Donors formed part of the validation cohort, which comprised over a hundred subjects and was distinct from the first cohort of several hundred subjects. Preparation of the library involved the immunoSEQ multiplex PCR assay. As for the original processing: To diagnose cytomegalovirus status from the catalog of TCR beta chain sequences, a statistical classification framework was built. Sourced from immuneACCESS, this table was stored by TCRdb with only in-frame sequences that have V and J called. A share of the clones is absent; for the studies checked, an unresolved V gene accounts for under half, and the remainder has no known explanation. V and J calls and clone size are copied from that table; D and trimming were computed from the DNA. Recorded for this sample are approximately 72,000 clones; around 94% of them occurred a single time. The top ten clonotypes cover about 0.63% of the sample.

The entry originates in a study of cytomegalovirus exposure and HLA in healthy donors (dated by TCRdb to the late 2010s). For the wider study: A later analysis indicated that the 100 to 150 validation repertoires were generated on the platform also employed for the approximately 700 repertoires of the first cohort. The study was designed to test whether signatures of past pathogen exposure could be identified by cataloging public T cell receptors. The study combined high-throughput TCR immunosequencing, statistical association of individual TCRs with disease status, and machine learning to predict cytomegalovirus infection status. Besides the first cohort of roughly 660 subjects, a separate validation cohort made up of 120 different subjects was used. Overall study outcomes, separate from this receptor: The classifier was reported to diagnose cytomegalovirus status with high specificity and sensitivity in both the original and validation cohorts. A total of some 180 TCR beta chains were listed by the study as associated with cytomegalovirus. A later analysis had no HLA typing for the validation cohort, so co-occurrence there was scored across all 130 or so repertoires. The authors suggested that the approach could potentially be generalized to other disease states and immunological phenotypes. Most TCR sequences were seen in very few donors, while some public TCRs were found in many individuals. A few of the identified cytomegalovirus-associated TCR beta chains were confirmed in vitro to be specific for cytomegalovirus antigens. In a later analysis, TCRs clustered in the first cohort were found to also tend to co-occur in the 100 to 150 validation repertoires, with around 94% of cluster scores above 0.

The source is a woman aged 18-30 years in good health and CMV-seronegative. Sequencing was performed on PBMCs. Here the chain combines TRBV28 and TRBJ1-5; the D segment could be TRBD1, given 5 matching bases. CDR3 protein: CASSPGTWGEQPQHF. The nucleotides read TGTGCCAGCAGTCCTGGGACTTGGGGTGAGCAGCCCCAGCATTTT.